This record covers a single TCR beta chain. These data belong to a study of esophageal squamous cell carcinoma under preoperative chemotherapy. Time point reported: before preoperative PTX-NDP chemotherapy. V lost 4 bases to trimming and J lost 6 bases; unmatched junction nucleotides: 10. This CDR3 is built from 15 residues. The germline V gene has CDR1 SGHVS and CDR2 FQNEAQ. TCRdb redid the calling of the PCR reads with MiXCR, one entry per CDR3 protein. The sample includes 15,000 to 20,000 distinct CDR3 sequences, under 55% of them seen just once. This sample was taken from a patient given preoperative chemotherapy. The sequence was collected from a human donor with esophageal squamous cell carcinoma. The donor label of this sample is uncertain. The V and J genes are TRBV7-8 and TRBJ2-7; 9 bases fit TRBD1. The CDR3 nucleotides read TGTGCCAGCAGCTCGGCCGGGACAGGGCTGGGCGAGCAGTACTTC. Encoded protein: CASSSAGTGLGEQYF.